This T cell receptor beta chain was obtained from a study of T-cell reconstitution after alpha-beta-depleted transplantation in children (dated by TCRdb to about 2016). Some background on the complete study: T-cell immune reconstitution after TCRalphabeta/CD19-depleted allogeneic hematopoietic cell transplantation in children was quantitatively tracked in the study by means of TCR repertoire profiling.

Overall study results and their limits: In some patients, the high TCRbeta diversity seen at day 60 was put down to recipient T cells and intrathymic progenitors that had survived conditioning. Over the following months the frequencies of hyperexpanded clones went down, and after one year T-cell counts and TCRbeta diversity were mostly credited to newly produced T cells. Apparently early alphabetaT-cell count recovery about two months after transplant reportedly relied on only several hundred rapidly expanded clones derived from non-depleted graft cells.

Interpreted using the paper, the treatment or condition label stands for: allogeneic hematopoietic cell transplantation with graft depleted of TCRalphabeta T cells and CD19 B cells. TCRalphabeta/CD19-depleted allogeneic hematopoietic cell grafts were given to the transplant recipients, all of whom were children. Library preparation used PCR. The instrument given in TCRdb is Illumina HiSeq 2500. Molecular barcoding was employed in the preparation of TCR libraries, with unique molecular identifiers being used to normalize TCRbeta repertoire quantification. Starting from the raw public reads, TCRdb applied fastp trimming at Q25, assembled clones with MiXCR and retained in-frame beta chains. Every distinct CDR3 protein forms one entry, paired with its most common genes and DNA. The sample yields hundreds of thousands of distinct CDR3 sequences; about an eighth were counted once. Roughly 0.84% of the sample belongs to the ten largest clones.

Turning to this clonotype: No cognate antigen has been identified for it. No much larger clone is present one base from it, and per-base qualities are unavailable.

Sequenced material: PBMCs, taken before TCRalphabeta/CD19-depleted stem cell transplant. This receptor was obtained from a girl aged 2-10 years with congenital amegakaryocytic thrombocytopenia, due to receive a stem cell transplant.

The CDR3 amino acid sequence is: CASIRGLAGPSSYNEQFF. In nucleotide form, the sequence is TGTGCCAGCATCCGAGGACTAGCGGGACCCTCCTCCTACAATGAGCAGTTCTTC. This receptor chain uses TRBV2 and TRBJ2-1, with TRBD2 identical over 12 junction bases. The CDR3, from cysteine to phenylalanine, totals 18 residues. Only the CDR3 region is kept as DNA, spanning 54 bases read in frame from base 1. Trimmed from V: 7 bases; trimmed from J: 0 bases; junction bases lacking a gene match: 10. The CDR1 and CDR2 encoded by the germline V gene are SNHLY and FYNNEI. Reference TRBV2 and TRBJ2-1 genes cover what lies past the CDR3, so the full variable domain is EPEVTQTPSHQVTQMGQEVILRCVPISNHLYFYWYRQILGQKVEFLVSFYNNEISEKSEIFDDQFSVERPDGSNFTLKIRSTKLEDSAMYFCASIRGLAGPSSYNEQFFGPGTRLTVL.